A single sample is the source of the 19 T cell receptor beta chains below, sequenced in a study of regulatory and conventional T cells in RAG deficiency. The table came from immunoSEQ multiplex PCR; TCRdb's copy has only in-frame clones and leaves some out. The sample carries some 6,700 clones, roughly 78% recorded once. These same records also appear under a second study, on regulatory T cells. According to that study: Amplification used 52 TRBV primers and 13 TRBJ primers.

Sequenced material: CD8+ T cells sorted from blood. These receptors were obtained from a human donor in good health.

The J gene is TRBJ1-1, the V gene TRBV29-1, with D perhaps matching TRBD1 (5 bases). Germline CDR1 SQVTM, CDR2 ANQGSEA. This CDR3 comprises 12 residues. The germline V and J ends were trimmed by 7 bases and 4 bases, with 13 bases remaining between them. The DNA for the CDR3 is TGCAGCGCGTGGGTGGGGGGCACTGAAGCTTTCTTT. Amino acid sequence: CSAWVGGTEAFF.

The CDR3 nucleotides are TGTGCCAGCAGTTACAGGGGGCCGGCAGAAGCTTTCTTT. It specifies CASSYRGPAEAFF. The chain has TRBV6-6 and TRBJ1-1; 7 positions agree with TRBD1. Germline loops: CDR1 MNHNY, CDR2 SVGAGI (reference sequence). CDR3 length: 13 residues. The junction had 5 bases not matched to a gene; V was cut back by 2 bases and J by 8 bases.

The chain links TRBV5-8 to TRBJ1-1, with D perhaps TRBD1 (6 bases). V was cut by 0 bases and J by 7 bases, with 13 bases left in between. Germline values: CDR1 SGHTS, CDR2 YDEGEE. This CDR3 region has 14 residues. The CDR3 here is CASSLGGWTDEAFF. DNA of the CDR3: TGTGCCAGCAGCTTGGGGGGTTGGACAGATGAAGCTTTCTTT.

The chain combines TRBV30 with TRBJ1-4; D uncertain. V was trimmed by 3 bases and J by 4 bases, leaving 6 bases between them. The CDR3 sequence is 12 residues long. Germline CDR1 and CDR2: GTSNPN and SVGIG (reference sequence). CDR3 nucleotide sequence: TGTGCCTGGAGCCAGGTTAATGAAAAACTGTTTTTT. Translating it yields CAWSQVNEKLFF.

The chain joins TRBV28 to TRBJ1-4; D is uncertain. This CDR3 region has 14 residues. Between the trimmed V and J ends, which lost 3 bases and 8 bases, there was a span of 13 bases. CDR1 and CDR2 from the germline V gene are MDHEN and SYDVKM. The CDR3: CASSFPTGDEKLFF. CDR3 sequence (DNA): TGTGCCAGCAGTTTCCCAACCGGCGACGAAAAACTGTTTTTT.

The chain employs TRBV7-8 and TRBJ1-2; D possibly corresponds to TRBD1 (6 bases). V was clipped by 1 base and J by 6 bases, with 12 bases between them. The CDR3 consists of 14 residues. CDR1 is SGHVS and CDR2 is FQNEAQ in the germline V gene. The CDR3 protein is CASSLVSGADGYTF. DNA of the CDR3: TGTGCCAGCAGCTTAGTGTCGGGGGCAGATGGCTACACCTTC.

This chain links TRBV29-1 with TRBJ2-7, with unresolved D. The CDR3 has 13 residues. Germline assignment: CDR1 SQVTM and CDR2 ANQGSEA. V lost 1 base and J lost 1, with 8 bases in between. CDR3: CSVEAPESYEQYF. The DNA for the CDR3 is TGCAGCGTTGAAGCCCCCGAGTCCTACGAGCAGTACTTC.

The chain has TRBV28 and TRBJ2-7; D might be TRBD1 (6 bases). The CDR3 is made up of 18 amino acids. Germline V gene lookup returns CDR1 MDHEN and CDR2 SYDVKM. Trimming shortened V by 2 bases and J by 1 base, and 21 bases separated the two germline ends. The CDR3 loop reads CASSLPITGSPLSYEQYF. The CDR3 DNA follows: TGTGCCAGCAGTTTACCTATTACAGGGAGCCCGCTTTCCTACGAGCAGTACTTC.

DNA for the CDR3: TGCGCCAGCAGCCAAGAAGGACAGTTGAACACTGAAGCTTTCTTT. Translation: CASSQEGQLNTEAFF. The chain links TRBV4-3 to TRBJ1-1; possible D gene TRBD1, 6 bases. The CDR3 runs to 15 residues. Deletions cut 0 bases from V and 0 bases from J, with 8 bases between. The V gene's germline CDR1 is LGHNA and CDR2 YSLEER.

This clone was observed a few times. CDR3 protein: CASSLSGSNYGYTF. CDR3 coding DNA: TGCGCCAGCAGCTTGTCTGGCAGTAACTATGGCTACACCTTC. The chain uses TRBV5-1 and TRBJ1-2; no reliable D call. The CDR3 extends over 14 amino acids. Looked up from germline, CDR1 is SGHRS and CDR2 is YFSETQ. V lost 1 base to trimming and J lost 1 base, with 8 bases between them.

This clone was picked up one time. This CDR3 reads CAISLIPGRDLTGYGYTF. The CDR3 DNA reads TGTGCCATCAGCCTCATCCCGGGCCGCGACCTTACCGGTTATGGCTACACCTTC. This sequence joins TRBV10-3 and TRBJ1-2, with unresolved D. The CDR3 has 18 residues. Germline CDR1 and CDR2: ENHRY and SYGVKD. V lost 6 bases, J lost 5 bases, and 28 bases lay in between.

The rearrangement links TRBV10-1 to TRBJ1-1; D gene uncertain. Germline values: CDR1 WNHNN, CDR2 SYGVQD (reference sequence). Between the trimmed V and J ends, which lost 6 bases and 11 bases, there was a span of 22 bases. The CDR3 spans 14 residues. CDR3 coding DNA: TGCGCCAGCAGCAAAAGAGGCAACCATCTGGAGGCTTTCTTT. It yields the protein CASSKRGNHLEAFF.

With respect to this clone: One junction end disagrees with the germline gene, perhaps due to a read error. This chain connects TRBV27 to TRBJ2-3; D is unclear. The V gene's germline CDR1 is MNHEY and CDR2 SMNVEV (reference sequence). This CDR3 has 13 amino acids. Written as DNA, the CDR3 is TGTGCCACCAGTTTAAGTCCCTCAGATACGCAGTATTTT. Residues: CATSLSPSDTQYF.

The J gene is TRBJ1-6, the V gene TRBV4-1, with a tentative D call TRBD1 (5 bases). The CDR3 contains 16 residues. Germline values: CDR1 MGHRA, CDR2 YSYEKL. Trimming cost V 2 bases and J 3 bases, with 11 bases left between them. The CDR3 here is CASSQYRRDYNSPLHF. DNA for the CDR3: TGCGCCAGCAGCCAATACAGGCGGGACTATAATTCACCCCTCCACTTT.

This clone is a singleton in its sample. The chain has TRBV27 and TRBJ1-1; no clear D gene. The germline gives CDR1 MNHEY, CDR2 SMNVEV (reference sequence). This CDR3 is built from 13 residues. Deletions cut 2 bases from V and 4 bases from J, with 8 bases between. DNA of the CDR3: TGTGCCAGCAGTTTAGTCACGGGCACTGAAGCTTTCTTT. It encodes CASSLVTGTEAFF.

This clone was counted once. This sequence joins TRBV5-5 and TRBJ1-1, with D unresolved. The CDR3 is made up of 14 amino acids. The germline V gene encodes CDR1 SGHKS and CDR2 YYEKEE (reference sequence). V shed 1 base and J shed 0 bases, with 7 bases lying between them. The CDR3 DNA follows: TGTGCCAGCAGCTTGACCAGCATGAACACTGAAGCTTTCTTT. It encodes CASSLTSMNTEAFF.

The chain links TRBV6-1 to TRBJ1-2, with D possibly being TRBD1 (5 bases). This CDR3 spans 15 amino acids. V lost 2 bases, J lost 6 bases, and 16 bases lay in between. Germline loops: CDR1 MNHNS, CDR2 SASEGT. DNA of the CDR3: TGTGCCAGCAGTGAAAACAGGTATTCGGGACATGGCTACACCTTC. As protein: CASSENRYSGHGYTF.

This clone has more than one count but fewer than ten. The chain joins TRBV27 to TRBJ2-1; tentatively, D is TRBD2 (7 bases). With 2 bases removed from V and 8 bases from J, the gap between germline ends came to 13 bases. This CDR3 region has 14 residues. Germline lookup yields CDR1 MNHEY and CDR2 SMNVEV (reference sequence). Here the CDR3 DNA reads TGTGCCAGCAGTTTAGGGGGGGCCGGGGATGAGCAGTTCTTC. It encodes CASSLGGAGDEQFF.

The V gene is TRBV6-5, the J gene TRBJ1-1; tentative D call: TRBD1 (5 bases). The CDR3 consists of 15 residues. Trimming shortened V by 0 bases and J by 5 bases, and 13 bases separated the two germline ends. Germline V gives CDR1 MNHEY, CDR2 SVGAGI. CDR3 residues: CASSYSRGFGTEAFF. CDR3 nucleotides: TGTGCCAGCAGTTACTCGAGGGGTTTCGGGACTGAAGCTTTCTTT.